This section outlines one TCR beta chain sequence together with its context. Its cognate antigen is unknown. Both 60 Vbeta primers and 13 Jbeta primers went into the PCR. Here immunoSEQ multiplex PCR was the method, and the copy in TCRdb shows in-frame clones only, minus some. The sample has some 99,000 clones; approximately 76% are singletons. The sample originates from a study of cytomegalovirus exposure and HLA in healthy donors. Overall study results and limits: Donors belonging to an Asian-associated ancestry cluster reportedly showed fewer N-insertions in productive TCRs than the roughly 670-donor mean, according to what a later analysis found. When a later analysis compared HLA-associated TCR beta chains with equally common others, the HLA-associated chains turned out to be more clonally expanded and to have lower generation probabilities. A later analysis revealed that TCR association rates differed between HLA loci, peaking at DRB1 and bottoming out at HLA-C. Researchers reportedly found TCR beta sequences accurately predicted most subjects' HLA-A and HLA-B alleles.

The germline V and J ends were trimmed by 3 bases and 6 bases, with 10 bases remaining between them. The germline gives CDR1 ENHRY, CDR2 SYGVKD. The CDR3 spans 13 residues. The sequenced sample was PBMCs. This clonotype was obtained from a woman in her forties or fifties in good health and CMV-seropositive. The V gene is TRBV10-3, the J gene TRBJ2-3, with a possible D match to TRBD1 (5 bases). The CDR3 spells CAISETGMDTQYF. CDR3 in DNA: TGTGCCATCAGTGAAACAGGAATGGATACGCAGTATTTT.